This TCR beta chain is from a study of blood T cell repertoires in COVID-19. Overall study context: Material from acute and convalescent COVID-19 was sourced from the United States, Italy and Spain. Sample material is recorded as cDNA or gDNA derived from T cells, B-cell-depleted T cells, or PBMCs.

The V gene end was trimmed by 3 bases and the J gene end by 2 bases; junction bases not matched to a gene: 12. The CDR3 loop spans 18 amino acids. The germline gives CDR1 SGHRS, CDR2 YFSETQ. Source study methods: For nucleated cells, counts were estimated from reference gene primer amplification. Only in-frame clones appear in the TCRdb table, and some are missing; sequencing was by immunoSEQ multiplex PCR. V and J calls and clone size are as listed in that table; D and trimming were resolved from the DNA. Of fewer than 85,000 clones listed, about four fifths are singletons. This clone was picked up a small number of times.

This TCR derives from a woman aged 55-70 years with acute or convalescent COVID-19. The genes are TRBV5-1 and TRBJ2-7; 12 nucleotides line up with TRBD2. Specimen: peripheral blood. The CDR3 sequence: CASSSTTGTSGWTYEQYF. CDR3 nucleotide sequence: TGCGCCAGCAGCTCTACCACCGGGACTAGCGGGTGGACCTACGAGCAGTACTTC.